This TCR beta chain was found in a study of shared clonotypes between healthy human individuals. Notes on the study in general: Donors were few, which limited the genetic and exposure-history diversity represented.

The assay was run at deep level. TCRdb keeps only in-frame clones here, not all; method: immunoSEQ multiplex PCR. The data hold approximately 1,000,000 clones, with approximately 80% observed a single time. CDR1 and CDR2 (germline): SEHNR, FQNEAQ (reference sequence). The CDR3 is 14 residues long. Deletions cut 6 bases from V and 0 bases from J, with 6 bases between. As concerns this clone: Antigen: not known.

The sample was memory CD4+ T cells from PBMCs. Subset reported: CD45RA-negative fraction. The V call is TRBV7-9, the J call TRBJ2-6; no definite D call. The TCR was taken from a man aged 18 to 29 in good health. Some clones in this sample may be carry-over from other donors' samples. The CDR3, as DNA: TGTGCCAGCAGTTCAGCCTCTGGGGCCAACGTCCTGACTTTC. Encoded protein: CASSSASGANVLTF.